These T cell receptor beta chains were read from a single sample in a study of CD8+ T cells in alopecia areata. Profiled with immunoSEQ multiplex PCR; TCRdb holds only in-frame clones, not every one. The data hold roughly 200,000 clones, with 40% to 45% observed a single time. Sequenced here: CD4+ T cells sorted from blood, sampled at approximately week 36, from a patient treated with tofacitinib. These TCRs come from a human donor with alopecia areata. The CDR3 runs from the conserved cysteine through the conserved F or W. Each record gives: clone size, D gene, V gene, J gene, CDR3 DNA, CDR3 protein. D genes are given only for firm matches. Rows give clone size only sometimes, using once, few, many, or a class for an expanded clone.

-	-	TRBV6-6	TRBJ2-3	TGTGCCAGCAGTAACCGGGAGCCCGGGGGCACAGATACGCAGTATTTT	CASSNREPGGTDTQYF
-	-	TRBV15	TRBJ2-7	TGTGCCACCAGCAGACTGGGACAGTACTTC	CATSRLGQYF
-	-	TRBV18	TRBJ1-2	TGTGCCAGCTCACCGAGGACAGAGTCCTATGGCTACACCTTC	CASSPRTESYGYTF
-	-	TRBV6-5	TRBJ2-6	TGTGCCAGCAGGACGCCTGGGGCCAACGTCCTGACTTTC	CASRTPGANVLTF
few	-	TRBV6-5	TRBJ2-7	TGTGCCAGCAGTTCCCTGGCCTTACCCGAGCAGTACTTC	CASSSLALPEQYF
many	-	TRBV7-3	TRBJ2-1	TGTGCCAGCAGCTCATACCGGTCCTACCCTAACAATGAGCAGTTCTTC	CASSSYRSYPNNEQFF
-	-	TRBV7-9	TRBJ1-2	TGTGCCAGCAGCTTAATAACGTTGGAGGGCTACACCTTC	CASSLITLEGYTF
-	-	TRBV27	TRBJ1-5	TGTGCCAGCAGTTCAGGTAATCAGCCCCAGCATTTT	CASSSGNQPQHF
-	TRBD1	TRBV13	TRBJ2-3	TGTGCCAGCAGCTGGGACAGGGGGCGTTGGGATACGCAGTATTTT	CASSWDRGRWDTQYF
-	-	TRBV5-1	TRBJ2-1	TGCGCCAGCAGCTTGAGTCTGGAGCAGTTCTTC	CASSLSLEQFF
-	-	TRBV7-9	TRBJ2-5	TGTGCCAGCAGCGCAACCCCAAGCGGAACCTACCAAGAGACCCAGTACTTC	CASSATPSGTYQETQYF
once	-	TRBV30	TRBJ2-7	TGTGCCTGGAGCGCCGGGCGGCAATACGAGCAGTACTTC	CAWSAGRQYEQYF
few	TRBD2	TRBV11-2	TRBJ2-3	TGTGCCAGCAGCTTAGTAGCGGGTTCTAGCACAGATACGCAGTATTTT	CASSLVAGSSTDTQYF
few	-	TRBV28	TRBJ2-1	TGTGCCAGCACCGAGGGGGGGGCTAGCGGCTCCTACAATGAGCAGTTCTTC	CASTEGGASGSYNEQFF
few	TRBD2	TRBV6-5	TRBJ2-3	TGTGCCACCGGGAGGCTCTCCGATACGCAGTATTTT	CATGRLSDTQYF
-	-	TRBV30	TRBJ1-5	TGTGCCTGGAGCGCACAGGCCAATCAGCCCCAGCATTTT	CAWSAQANQPQHF
few	TRBD2	TRBV7-8	TRBJ2-1	TGTGCCAGCAGCTCTAGCGGTTACTCCTACAATGAGCAGTTCTTC	CASSSSGYSYNEQFF
-	-	TRBV7-2	TRBJ2-7	TGTGCCAGCAGCACTAATTTGGTGCTCTCCTACGAGCAGTACTTC	CASSTNLVLSYEQYF
-	-	TRBV18	TRBJ1-1	TGTGCCAGCTCACAGGGTTTGGACACTGAAGCTTTCTTT	CASSQGLDTEAFF
few	TRBD1	TRBV29-1	TRBJ2-7	TGCAGCGTCGGACAGGGCAGCTCCTACGAGCAGTACTTC	CSVGQGSSYEQYF
-	-	TRBV18	TRBJ2-7	TGTGCCAGCTCACCGGTTTCTAACCCTTTCGGGGGGCAGTACTTC	CASSPVSNPFGGQYF
-	-	TRBV7-3	TRBJ1-1	TGTGCCAGCAGCTTAGACTCCCGGACTGAAGCTTTCTTT	CASSLDSRTEAFF